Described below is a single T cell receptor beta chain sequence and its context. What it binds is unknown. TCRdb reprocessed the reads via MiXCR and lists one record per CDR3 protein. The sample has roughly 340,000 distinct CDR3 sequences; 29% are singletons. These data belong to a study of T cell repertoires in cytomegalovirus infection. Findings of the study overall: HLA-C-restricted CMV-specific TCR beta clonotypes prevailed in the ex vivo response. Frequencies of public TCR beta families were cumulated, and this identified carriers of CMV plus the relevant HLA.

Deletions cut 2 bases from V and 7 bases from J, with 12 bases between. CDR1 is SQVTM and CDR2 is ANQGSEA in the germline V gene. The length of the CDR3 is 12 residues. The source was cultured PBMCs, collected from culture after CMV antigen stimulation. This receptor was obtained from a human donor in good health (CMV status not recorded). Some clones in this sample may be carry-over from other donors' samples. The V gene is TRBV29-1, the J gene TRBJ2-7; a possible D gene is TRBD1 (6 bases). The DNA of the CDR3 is TGCAGCGTTGAACAGGGGTCCGGAGAGCAGTACTTC. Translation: CSVEQGSGEQYF.